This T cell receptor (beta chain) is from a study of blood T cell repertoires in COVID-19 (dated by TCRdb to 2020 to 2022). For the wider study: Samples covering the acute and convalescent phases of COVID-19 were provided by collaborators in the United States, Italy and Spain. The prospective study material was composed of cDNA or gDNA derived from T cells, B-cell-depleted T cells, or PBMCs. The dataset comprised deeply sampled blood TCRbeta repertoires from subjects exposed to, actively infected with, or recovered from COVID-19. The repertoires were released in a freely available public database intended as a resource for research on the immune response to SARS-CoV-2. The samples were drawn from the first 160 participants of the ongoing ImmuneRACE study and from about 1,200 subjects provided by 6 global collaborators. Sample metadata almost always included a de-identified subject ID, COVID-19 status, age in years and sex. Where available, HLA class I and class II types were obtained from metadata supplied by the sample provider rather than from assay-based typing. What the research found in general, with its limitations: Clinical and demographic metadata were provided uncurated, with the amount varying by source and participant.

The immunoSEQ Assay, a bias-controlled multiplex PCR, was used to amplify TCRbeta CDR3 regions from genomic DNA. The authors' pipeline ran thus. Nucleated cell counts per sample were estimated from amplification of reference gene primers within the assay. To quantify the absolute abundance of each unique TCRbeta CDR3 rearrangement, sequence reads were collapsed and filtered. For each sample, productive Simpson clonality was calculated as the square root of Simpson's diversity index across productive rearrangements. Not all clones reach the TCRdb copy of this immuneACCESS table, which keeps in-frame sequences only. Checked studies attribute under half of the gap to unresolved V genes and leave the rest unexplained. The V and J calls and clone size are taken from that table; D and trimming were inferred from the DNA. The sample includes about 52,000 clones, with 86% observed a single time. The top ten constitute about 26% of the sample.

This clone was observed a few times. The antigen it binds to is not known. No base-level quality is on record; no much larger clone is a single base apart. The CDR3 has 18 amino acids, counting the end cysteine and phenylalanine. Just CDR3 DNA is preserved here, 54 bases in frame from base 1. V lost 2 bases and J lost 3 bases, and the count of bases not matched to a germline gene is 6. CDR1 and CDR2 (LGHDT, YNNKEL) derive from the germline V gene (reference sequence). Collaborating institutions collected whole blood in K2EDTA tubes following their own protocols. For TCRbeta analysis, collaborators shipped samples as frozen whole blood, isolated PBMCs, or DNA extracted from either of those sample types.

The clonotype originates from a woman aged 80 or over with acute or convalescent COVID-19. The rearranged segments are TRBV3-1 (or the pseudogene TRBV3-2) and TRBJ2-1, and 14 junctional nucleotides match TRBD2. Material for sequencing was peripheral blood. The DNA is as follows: TGTGCCAGCAGCCAACCCGGGACTAGCGGGAGATTCTACAATGAGCAGTTCTTC. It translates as CASSQPGTSGRFYNEQFF.